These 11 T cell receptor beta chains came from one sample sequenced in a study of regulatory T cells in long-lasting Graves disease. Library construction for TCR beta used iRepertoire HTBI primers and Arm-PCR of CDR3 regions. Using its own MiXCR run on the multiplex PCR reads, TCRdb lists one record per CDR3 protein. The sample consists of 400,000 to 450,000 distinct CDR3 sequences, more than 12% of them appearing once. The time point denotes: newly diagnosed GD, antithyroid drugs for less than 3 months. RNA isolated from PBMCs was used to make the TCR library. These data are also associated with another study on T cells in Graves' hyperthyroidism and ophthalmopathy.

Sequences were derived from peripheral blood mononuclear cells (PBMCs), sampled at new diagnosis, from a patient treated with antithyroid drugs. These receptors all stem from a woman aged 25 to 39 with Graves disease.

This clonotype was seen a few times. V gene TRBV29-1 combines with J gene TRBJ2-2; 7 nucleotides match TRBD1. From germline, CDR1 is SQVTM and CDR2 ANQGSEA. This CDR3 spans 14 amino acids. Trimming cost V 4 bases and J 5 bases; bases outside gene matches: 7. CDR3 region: CSVGSGQWTGELFF. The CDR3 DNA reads TGCAGCGTTGGCTCGGGACAGTGGACCGGGGAGCTGTTTTTT.

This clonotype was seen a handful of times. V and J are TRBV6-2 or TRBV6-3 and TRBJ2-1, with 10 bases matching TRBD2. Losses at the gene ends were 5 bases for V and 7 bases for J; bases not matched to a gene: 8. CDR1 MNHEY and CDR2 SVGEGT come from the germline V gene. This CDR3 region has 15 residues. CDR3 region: CASSSSGRRRNEQFF. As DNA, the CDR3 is TGTGCCAGCAGTAGTAGCGGGAGGAGACGTAATGAGCAGTTCTTC.

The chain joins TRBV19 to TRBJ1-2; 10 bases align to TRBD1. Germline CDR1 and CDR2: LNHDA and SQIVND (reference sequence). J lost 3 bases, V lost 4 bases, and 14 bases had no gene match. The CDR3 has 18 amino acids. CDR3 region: CASSREGDRGGTHYGYTF. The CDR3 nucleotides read TGTGCCAGTAGTAGGGAAGGGGACAGGGGCGGAACACACTATGGCTACACCTTC.

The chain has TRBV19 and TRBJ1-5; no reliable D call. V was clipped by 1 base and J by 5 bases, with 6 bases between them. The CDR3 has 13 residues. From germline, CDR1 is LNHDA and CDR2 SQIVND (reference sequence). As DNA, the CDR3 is TGTGCCAGTAGTATAGGTGTGGATCAGCCCCAGCATTTT. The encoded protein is CASSIGVDQPQHF.

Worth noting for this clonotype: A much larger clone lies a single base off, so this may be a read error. This chain's CDR3 is CASSLGRVYGQYF. The CDR3 DNA reads TGTGCCAGCAGTCTGGGACGGGTCTACGGGCAGTACTTC. The rearrangement links TRBV6-2 or TRBV6-3 to TRBJ2-7; the D call may be TRBD1 or TRBD2 (5 bases each). The CDR3 loop spans 13 amino acids. CDR1 is MNHEY and CDR2 is SVGEGT in the germline V gene.

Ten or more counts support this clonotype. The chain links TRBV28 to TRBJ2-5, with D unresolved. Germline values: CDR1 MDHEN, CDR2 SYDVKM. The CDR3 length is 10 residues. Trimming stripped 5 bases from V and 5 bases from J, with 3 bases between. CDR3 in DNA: TGTGCCAGCAGTAGTGAGACCCAGTACTTC. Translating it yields CASSSETQYF.

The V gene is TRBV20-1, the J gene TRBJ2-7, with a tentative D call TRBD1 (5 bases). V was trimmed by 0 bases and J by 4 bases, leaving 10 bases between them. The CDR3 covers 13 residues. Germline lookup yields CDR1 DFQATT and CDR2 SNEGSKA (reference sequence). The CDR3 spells CSARDNRFYEQYF. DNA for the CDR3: TGCAGTGCTAGAGATAACAGGTTTTACGAGCAGTACTTC.

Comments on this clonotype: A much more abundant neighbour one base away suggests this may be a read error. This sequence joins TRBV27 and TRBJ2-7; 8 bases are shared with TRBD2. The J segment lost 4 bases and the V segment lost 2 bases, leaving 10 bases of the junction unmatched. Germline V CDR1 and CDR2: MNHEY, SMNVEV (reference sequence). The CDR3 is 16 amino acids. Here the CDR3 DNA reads TGTGCCAGCAGTTTAACCGGGACTAGAAGACATTACGAGCAGTACTTC. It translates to CASSLTGTRRHYEQYF.

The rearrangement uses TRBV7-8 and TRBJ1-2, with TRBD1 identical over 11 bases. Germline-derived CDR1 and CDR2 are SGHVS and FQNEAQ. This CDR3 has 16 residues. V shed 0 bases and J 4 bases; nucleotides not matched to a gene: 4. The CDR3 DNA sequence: TGTGCCAGCAGCTTAGCGAGCGGGACAGGGGGCTATGGCTACACCTTC. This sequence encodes CASSLASGTGGYGYTF.

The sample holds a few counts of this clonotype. The CDR3 DNA sequence: TGTGCCAGTATGGACAGGAAAGGACGCTCCGGGGCCAACGTCCTGACTTTC. Translated: CASMDRKGRSGANVLTF. This sequence joins TRBV19 and TRBJ2-6; TRBD1 aligns across 7 bases. With V trimmed by 7 bases and J by 4 bases, 13 bases remained unmatched. The CDR3 runs 17 residues. Germline V gene sequence: CDR1 LNHDA, CDR2 SQIVND (reference sequence).

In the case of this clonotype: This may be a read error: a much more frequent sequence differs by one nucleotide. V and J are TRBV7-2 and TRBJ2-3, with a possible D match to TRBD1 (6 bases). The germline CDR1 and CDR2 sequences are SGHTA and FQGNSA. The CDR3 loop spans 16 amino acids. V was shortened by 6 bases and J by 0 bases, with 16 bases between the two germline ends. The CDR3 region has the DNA TGTGCCAGCAGTAGAGTAGGGGGAGTTAGCACAGATACGCAGTATTTT. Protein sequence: CASSRVGGVSTDTQYF.